This TCR beta chain was captured by sequencing in a study of OX40 agonist ivuxolimab in advanced cancers. At the level of the whole study: Ivuxolimab was an agonistic, fully human IgG2 monoclonal antibody directed against OX40 (CD134), a costimulatory receptor. Partial responses occurred in three dose-escalation patients: two with cutaneous melanoma and one with hepatocellular carcinoma. In the dose-escalation cohort, approximately 83% of patients were male, and the mean age was roughly 60 years with a range of about 20 to 80. Prior anti-PD-1, anti-PD-L1 or anti-CTLA-4 therapy was permitted, and 40% of dose-escalation patients had received checkpoint inhibitors. Intravenous ivuxolimab was administered to patients every 2 weeks at six dose levels: 0.01, 0.1, 0.3, 1.5, 3 and 10 mg/kg. The paper describes the monotherapy dose-escalation part (N ≈ 49 patients) of the phase I trial of ivuxolimab. The purpose of peripheral TCRbeta sequencing was to test whether ivuxolimab changed TCR sequence diversity and led to clonal T-cell expansion. Among the roughly 52 dose-escalation patients, around 20 had hepatocellular carcinoma, roughly 15 melanoma, 9 renal cell carcinoma and 9 head and neck cancer. Summary of the overall study and its limitations: In the 0.1-3.0 mg/kg groups, partial responders were among the patients with the lowest normalized peripheral clonal expansion, particularly in CD8+ T cells. Antigen specificity was not determined for the clonally expanded peripheral T cells. After ivuxolimab, expanded clones were on average more numerous among CD8+ T cells than among CD4+ T cells. Low levels of normalized T-cell clonal expansion were also seen in some patients who did not respond. Clonal expansion of both CD4+ and CD8+ blood T cells was observed from baseline to week 6 at doses 0.1 to 3.0 mg/kg.

Comment on this clone: Its antigen is currently not known. Within one base of it there is no much larger clone, and no base qualities were kept.

Genomic DNA was extracted from sorted cells for sequencing of the TCRbeta CDR3 region. TCRbeta CDR3 regions were sequenced using the immunoSEQ Assay. The table comes from immuneACCESS by way of TCRdb, which keeps in-frame sequences with V and J called. Part of the clones is missing from these tables; in studies checked, under half for an unresolved V gene and the rest for unknown reasons. The sample table contains roughly 36,000 clones; only one count was recorded for 84% of them. The ten largest clones capture less than 2% of the sample. There are 13 amino acids in the CDR3, from cysteine to phenylalanine inclusive. Only the CDR3 region is kept as DNA, spanning 39 bases read in frame from base 1. Trimming costs V 6 bases and J 4 bases, and their ends lie 12 bases apart. Via the germline V gene, CDR1 is SQVTM and CDR2 ANQGSEA. Patients with autoimmune disease history or receiving systemic immunosuppression were excluded from the trial. In every dose cohort, peripheral blood was drawn for TCR sequencing at baseline, cycle 4 day 1, and cycle 7 day 1. The samples were drawn from a first-in-human, open-label, multicenter phase I dose-escalation trial of ivuxolimab. Adults with locally advanced or metastatic melanoma, renal cell carcinoma, hepatocellular carcinoma or head and neck squamous cell carcinoma were enrolled in the trial. Before TCR sequencing, CD4+ T cells and CD8+ T cells were sorted from peripheral blood as separate populations.

The sample in question was CD4+ or CD8+ T cells sorted from blood, obtained in a trial of the OX40 agonist ivuxolimab. The rearrangement joined TRBV29-1 to TRBJ1-4, with no reliable assignment of the D segment. The clonotype originates from an adult with an advanced solid tumor such as melanoma, head and neck, liver or kidney cancer. The DNA sequence is as follows: TGCAGCGTCCAGAGGACTATTAATGAAAAACTGTTTTTT. It specifies CSVQRTINEKLFF.